The 24 T cell receptor beta chains presented below share a single source sample, sequenced in a study of T cells after yellow fever vaccination. TCRdb itself ran the 5' RACE reads through MiXCR, one entry per CDR3 protein. The profile shows roughly 260,000 distinct CDR3 sequences, approximately 12% of them singletons. This specimen was CD4+ T cells sorted from PBMCs, taken 45 days after the yellow fever booster vaccination. The source is a man aged 25-45 years who received the YFV17D yellow fever vaccine.

V usage is TRBV7-2 and J usage is TRBJ2-1; TRBD2 agrees at 10 bases. Germline-derived CDR1 and CDR2 are SGHTA and FQGNSA. The length of the CDR3 is 16 residues. V trimming: 0 bases; J trimming: 6 bases; junction bases outside the gene matches: 5. CDR3 sequence: CASSLAASGSVNEQFF. In DNA form, the CDR3 reads TGTGCCAGCAGCTTAGCGGCTAGCGGGAGTGTCAATGAGCAGTTCTTC.

Points on this clonotype: This may arise from a read error, as a much more abundant clone is one base away. This chain uses TRBV9 with TRBJ2-2; weak D call: TRBD2 (6 bases). The germline V gene has CDR1 SGDLS and CDR2 YYNGEE. The CDR3 runs to 15 residues. The CDR3 DNA is TGTGCCAGCAGCGTAGAGGCGGGAAACACCGGGGAGATGTTTTTT. It codes for CASSVEAGNTGEMFF.

This clonotype came up a few times. This chain links TRBV10-3 with TRBJ2-1; D is undetermined. Germline-derived CDR1 and CDR2 are ENHRY and SYGVKD. Trimming shortened V by 0 bases and J by 14 bases, and 23 bases separated the two germline ends. CDR3 length equals 16 residues. The DNA of the CDR3 is TGTGCCATCAGTGAGTCCCCTACGACCTTGGACGGAATTGAGTTCTTC. Translating it yields CAISESPTTLDGIEFF.

This clonotype has a handful of counts. The V call is TRBV10-2, the J call TRBJ2-2; TRBD2 aligns across 7 bases. The CDR3 sequence is 15 residues long. Losses at the gene ends were 6 bases for V and 8 bases for J; bases not matched to a gene: 12. The germline CDR1 and CDR2 sequences are WSHSY and SAAADI. In nucleotides, the CDR3 is TGCGCCAGCAGACCGGGAGGAATTGAGTCTGGGGAGCTGTTTTTT. This encodes CASRPGGIESGELFF.

The V gene is TRBV3-1, the J gene TRBJ2-1; D possibly corresponds to TRBD1 (6 bases). The CDR3 runs to 17 residues. The germline V gene encodes CDR1 LGHDT and CDR2 YNNKEL (reference sequence). Trimming pared 4 bases from V and 4 bases from J, leaving 20 bases between. CDR3 loop: CASSLWGRRGGYNEQFF. CDR3 DNA: TGTGCCAGCAGCCTATGGGGCCGGCGAGGGGGATACAATGAGCAGTTCTTC.

This clonotype has just a few counts. The chain employs TRBV11-2 and TRBJ2-1, with D possibly called TRBD1 or TRBD2 (8 bases each). Germline CDR1 and CDR2: SGHAT and FQNNGV. CDR3 size: 15 residues. V lost 5 bases, J lost 8 bases, and 19 bases lay in between. The CDR3 reads CASSLQGARGDEQFF. In nucleotides, the CDR3 is TGTGCCAGCAGCCTCCAGGGGGCGCGGGGGGATGAGCAGTTCTTC. The entire variable domain, with the rest obtained from reference TRBV11-2 and TRBJ2-1, is as follows: EAGVAQSPRYKIIEKRQSVAFWCNPISGHATLYWYQQILGQGPKLLIQFQNNGVVDDSQLPKDRFSAERLKGVDSTLKIQPAKLEDSAVYLCASSLQGARGDEQFFGPGTRLTVL.

This clonotype was detected many times. The chain recombines TRBV6-5 with TRBJ2-3; no clear D gene. Germline-derived CDR1 and CDR2 are MNHEY and SVGAGI. V was trimmed by 2 bases and J by 2 bases, leaving 8 bases between them. The CDR3 length is 14 residues. The CDR3 sequence is CASSYGSYTDTQYF. As DNA, the CDR3 is TGTGCCAGCAGTTACGGCTCCTACACAGATACGCAGTATTTT.

Notes on this clonotype: This may be a read error: a much more frequent sequence differs by one nucleotide. The V gene is TRBV19, the J gene TRBJ2-3; D not resolved. V gave up 3 bases and J gave up 0 bases, with 4 bases separating them. The CDR3 sequence is 13 residues long. Germline lookup yields CDR1 LNHDA and CDR2 SQIVND (reference sequence). The CDR3 coding sequence is TGTGCCAGTAGTATCGCTAGCACAGATACGCAGTATTTT. Its protein product is CASSIASTDTQYF.

This clonotype was detected a few times. This sequence joins TRBV7-9 and TRBJ2-1; D gene uncertain. Germline-derived CDR1 and CDR2 are SEHNR and FQNEAQ (reference sequence). CDR3 size: 13 residues. V lost 9 bases and J 9 bases, leaving 18 bases between the germline ends. The CDR3 region is CASSKPQSGEQFF. In nucleotides, the CDR3 is TGTGCCAGTTCTAAACCCCAGTCTGGTGAGCAGTTCTTC.

This clonotype was counted between two and nine times. The J gene is TRBJ2-7, the V gene TRBV7-2; weak D call: TRBD1 (5 bases). CDR1 is SGHTA and CDR2 is FQGNSA in the germline V gene. The CDR3 extends over 15 amino acids. Deletions cut 3 bases from V and 6 bases from J, with 18 bases between. The CDR3 reads CASSFEKLGQAEQYF. CDR3 nucleotide sequence: TGTGCCAGCAGCTTTGAGAAACTCGGACAAGCCGAGCAGTACTTC.

The chain recombines TRBV20-1 with TRBJ2-5; 8 nucleotides line up with TRBD2. V lost 6 bases, J lost 1 base, and 10 bases stayed unmatched. Germline CDR1 and CDR2: DFQATT and SNEGSKA (reference sequence). The CDR3 covers 15 residues. CDR3 coding DNA: TGCAGTGCCACGAACCTCGGGGGGGTCCAAGAGACCCAGTACTTC. It encodes CSATNLGGVQETQYF.

This clonotype turned up a few times. The chain links TRBV21-1 to TRBJ2-3; the listed D gene, TRBD2, was not tested against the DNA. TRBV21-1 is deemed a pseudogene. This CDR3 is built from 18 residues. CDR3 sequence: CASSKERTGGDDRDTQYF. CDR3 nucleotide sequence: TGTGCCAGCAGCAAAGAACGGACGGGAGGGGATGATAGAGATACGCAGTATTTT.

CDR3 nucleotide sequence: TGTGCCAGCAGCTTAGATAGCCTCAGCTCCTACAATGAGCAGTTCTTC. Its protein is CASSLDSLSSYNEQFF. The rearrangement uses TRBV7-9 and TRBJ2-1, with no clear D. The CDR3 spans 16 residues. The V and J ends lost 1 base and 0 bases respectively, with 10 bases between them. Germline V gives CDR1 SEHNR, CDR2 FQNEAQ (reference sequence).

This clonotype was recorded many times. V usage is TRBV18 and J usage is TRBJ1-5; D is perhaps TRBD1 (6 bases). The CDR3 loop spans 13 amino acids. The germline V and J ends were trimmed by 8 bases and 4 bases, with 12 bases remaining between them. CDR1 is KGHSH, CDR2 LQKENI, per germline. The CDR3 is CASSPDRNQPQHF. For the CDR3, the DNA is TGTGCCAGCAGCCCGGACAGAAATCAGCCCCAGCATTTT.

This chain links TRBV20-1 with TRBJ2-5, with 10 nucleotides matching TRBD2. Germline V gene data show CDR1 as DFQATT and CDR2 as SNEGSKA (reference sequence). The J segment lost 6 bases and the V segment lost 3 bases, leaving 4 bases of the junction unmatched. The CDR3 sequence is 13 residues long. CDR3 amino acids: CSASTSGIQTQYF. CDR3 bases: TGCAGTGCTAGTACTAGCGGGATACAGACCCAGTACTTC.

The gene calls are TRBV4-3 and TRBJ2-5; TRBD2 matches at 9 bases. V lost 4 bases, J lost 2 bases, and 8 bases stayed unmatched. The length of the CDR3 is 16 residues. Germline assignment: CDR1 LGHNA and CDR2 YSLEER. CDR3 sequence reads: CASSLYGAGGQETQYF. CDR3 nucleotides: TGCGCCAGCAGCCTCTATGGCGCGGGAGGGCAAGAGACCCAGTACTTC.

For the CDR3, the DNA is TGTGCCAGCAGCTTAATTGCTGGGCAGGGCCACACCGGGGAGCTGTTTTTT. As protein: CASSLIAGQGHTGELFF. The gene calls are TRBV11-3 and TRBJ2-2, with D maybe TRBD1 (5 bases). This CDR3 has 17 amino acids. CDR1 is SGHNT, CDR2 YENEEA, per germline. Trimming stripped 2 bases from V and 3 bases from J, with 16 bases between.

This clonotype was detected many times. V is TRBV29-1 and J is TRBJ2-1; no reliable D call. This CDR3 region has 12 residues. V was pared by 4 bases and J by 5 bases, with 9 bases between. Per germline, CDR1 SQVTM and CDR2 ANQGSEA. CDR3 protein: CSVAVTHNEQFF. The CDR3 DNA is TGCAGCGTTGCGGTCACTCACAATGAGCAGTTCTTC.

This clonotype was seen just once. The chain carries TRBV2 and TRBJ2-7, with a possible D match to TRBD1 (6 bases). V was trimmed by 2 bases and J by 1 base, leaving 9 bases between them. Germline loops: CDR1 SNHLY, CDR2 FYNNEI. The CDR3 extends over 14 amino acids. The CDR3 protein is CASSEPDRSYEQYF. In DNA, the CDR3 is TGTGCCAGCAGTGAACCCGACAGGTCCTACGAGCAGTACTTC.

As for this clonotype: A much larger clone sits a single nucleotide away, making a read error possible. The J gene is TRBJ2-1, the V gene TRBV9, with 7 bases lining up with TRBD2. V lost 0 bases to trimming and J lost 8 bases; unmatched junction nucleotides: 5. The germline gives CDR1 SGDLS, CDR2 YYNGEE. The CDR3 spans 14 residues. Here the CDR3 DNA reads TGTGCCAGCAGCGTAGCCGGGACTATCGATGAGCAGTTCTTC. It is translated as CASSVAGTIDEQFF.

The genes are TRBV5-6 and TRBJ1-2; no definite D call. The CDR3 runs 13 residues. V was cut by 4 bases and J by 8 bases, with 15 bases left in between. Germline CDR1 and CDR2: SGHDT and YYEEEE. In nucleotides, the CDR3 is TGTGCCAGCAGCCGCGGGAGCCTGGAGGGCTACACCTTC. Translation gives CASSRGSLEGYTF.

This clonotype was seen more than once but under ten times. The rearrangement uses TRBV4-2 and TRBJ2-1; tentative D call: TRBD2 (6 bases). This CDR3 has 16 amino acids. Trimming took off 3 bases at V and 7 bases at J, with 19 bases between the two ends. Per the germline V gene, CDR1 is LGHNA and CDR2 is YNFKEQ. CDR3 loop: CASSQAEGPGGNEQFF. CDR3 DNA sequence: TGTGCCAGCAGCCAGGCCGAGGGGCCCGGGGGAAATGAGCAGTTCTTC.

This clonotype came up many times. This chain links TRBV5-1 with TRBJ2-7; D is undetermined. The CDR3 has 13 residues. Germline CDR1 reads SGHRS; CDR2 reads YFSETQ. Trimming stripped 0 bases from V and 7 bases from J, with 11 bases between. The CDR3 region is CASSLGRTEEQYF. The CDR3, as DNA: TGCGCCAGCAGCTTGGGGCGGACGGAAGAGCAGTACTTC.

The chain joins TRBV4-2 to TRBJ2-7, with D perhaps matching TRBD1 or TRBD2 (5 bases each). V lost 1 base, J lost 0 bases, and 28 bases lay in between. Germline CDR1 and CDR2: LGHNA and YNFKEQ. This CDR3 has 21 residues. As DNA, the CDR3 is TGTGCCAGCAGCCAAGTAGCAGGGAGCAAAAGCCAAATTCAATTCTCCTACGAGCAGTACTTC. It specifies CASSQVAGSKSQIQFSYEQYF.